The clone carrying this T cell receptor beta chain was found a few times. What it binds is not known. Using a J-beta primer mix together with a sample-barcoded 5' primer, a second PCR was run for about 7 to 12 cycles. TCRdb re-derived calls from the 5' RACE reads in MiXCR, one entry per CDR3 protein. The table has about 580,000 distinct CDR3 sequences, more than 45% seen once; the top ten hold just under 25%. This entry comes from a study of blood T cells in healthy people across ages. General observations from the study: The fall in TCR beta diversity per million T cells was roughly linear with age. Higher diversity and more naive CD4+ cells were features of long-lived donors, compared to aged donors. Observed TCR beta diversity showed a strong correlation with the percentage of naive T cells as measured by flow cytometry.

Donors gave around 10 milliliters of peripheral blood apiece. The receptor comes from a man older than 75 in good health. Sequenced input: blood.

Here the CDR3 DNA reads TGTGCCAGCAGTCCGAACCCGACTGACTCCTACAATGAGCAGTTCTTC. Its protein product is CASSPNPTDSYNEQFF. The chain joins TRBV7-3 to TRBJ2-1; D is undetermined. The germline V and J ends were trimmed by 6 bases and 0 bases, with 15 bases remaining between them. The CDR3 loop spans 16 amino acids. Germline V gives CDR1 SGHTA, CDR2 FQGTGA.